Presented here are 11 T cell receptor beta chains from one specimen sequenced in a study of T cell changes during pregnancy in multiple sclerosis. Only in-frame clones appear in the TCRdb table, and some are missing; sequencing was by immunoSEQ multiplex PCR. The table lists 25,000 to 35,000 clones, about 87% of them singletons. This specimen consisted of CD8+ T cells from peripheral blood mononuclear cells, obtained before pregnancy. The receptors were sampled from a female donor with multiple sclerosis, enrolled in a pregnancy study.

For the CDR3, the DNA is TGTGCCAGTAGTGGGACGGGACTATACAATGAGCAGTTCTTC. Its translation: CASSGTGLYNEQFF. The chain recombines TRBV19 with TRBJ2-1; the match to TRBD2 covers 7 bases. The J segment lost 4 bases and the V segment lost 5 bases, leaving 5 bases of the junction unmatched. This CDR3 is 14 amino acids long. Germline assignment: CDR1 LNHDA and CDR2 SQIVND (reference sequence).

The gene calls are TRBV2 and TRBJ2-5, with TRBD2 matching over 10 bases. This CDR3 contains 15 residues. J gave up 5 bases and V 4 bases, and 7 bases lay outside the gene matches. From germline, CDR1 is SNHLY and CDR2 FYNNEI. This CDR3 reads CASSVLAGVPETQYF. The CDR3 DNA follows: TGTGCCAGCAGTGTTCTAGCGGGAGTTCCCGAGACCCAGTACTTC.

The chain carries TRBV6-1 and TRBJ2-1; D is perhaps TRBD2 (6 bases). V was clipped by 2 bases and J by 4 bases, with 12 bases between them. Germline values: CDR1 MNHNS, CDR2 SASEGT. The CDR3 runs 15 residues. The CDR3 protein is CASSEIGGSYNEQFF. The CDR3 nucleotides read TGTGCCAGCAGTGAAATCGGGGGATCTTACAATGAGCAGTTCTTC.

The chain is built from TRBV4-1 and TRBJ2-7; no clear D. CDR1 MGHRA and CDR2 YSYEKL come from the germline V gene. The V end was cut by 0 bases, the J end by 2 bases, with 11 bases between. The CDR3 runs to 15 residues. CDR3 protein: CASSQEVESPYEQYF. Here the CDR3 DNA reads TGCGCCAGCAGCCAAGAGGTGGAGTCCCCCTACGAGCAGTACTTC.

The chain is built from TRBV10-3 and TRBJ2-1, with D maybe TRBD2 (6 bases). CDR3 size: 15 residues. Trimming stripped 10 bases from V and 8 bases from J, with 24 bases between. Germline CDR1 reads ENHRY; CDR2 reads SYGVKD. The CDR3 is CATREVGDFSYEQFF. CDR3 sequence (DNA): TGTGCCACCAGGGAGGTGGGGGACTTTAGCTATGAGCAGTTCTTC.

V is TRBV19 and J is TRBJ1-1; no clear D gene. Germline CDR1 is LNHDA and CDR2 is SQIVND (reference sequence). V lost 7 bases and J 6 bases, leaving 9 bases between the germline ends. The CDR3 is made up of 11 amino acids. This CDR3 is CASIGTPEAFF. The CDR3 bases are TGTGCCAGTATCGGTACCCCTGAAGCTTTCTTT. The full variable domain, in which reference TRBV19 and TRBJ1-1 provide the parts outside the CDR3, is DGGITQSPKYLFRKEGQNVTLSCEQNLNHDAMYWYRQDPGQGLRLIYYSQIVNDFQKGDIAEGYSVSREKKESFPLTVTSAQKNPTAFYLCASIGTPEAFFGQGTRLTVV.

This chain uses TRBV5-1 with TRBJ2-7, with D possibly being TRBD1 (5 bases). This CDR3 spans 13 amino acids. Between the trimmed V and J ends, which lost 4 bases and 2 bases, there was a span of 10 bases. From germline, CDR1 is SGHRS and CDR2 YFSETQ. The CDR3 here is CASSPDITYEQYF. DNA for the CDR3: TGCGCCAGCAGCCCGGACATAACCTACGAGCAGTACTTC.

CDR3 sequence: CASSQDGGQGLTGELFF. DNA of the CDR3: TGCGCCAGCAGCCAAGATGGGGGACAGGGGTTAACCGGGGAGCTGTTTTTT. V gene TRBV4-1 combines with J gene TRBJ2-2; 10 bases are shared with TRBD1. CDR1 is MGHRA and CDR2 is YSYEKL in the germline V gene. The CDR3 is 17 amino acids. V trimming: 0 bases; J trimming: 5 bases; junction bases outside the gene matches: 6.

The chain uses TRBV29-1 and TRBJ2-3, with 10 bases lining up with TRBD1. Germline V gene lookup returns CDR1 SQVTM and CDR2 ANQGSEA. The ends lost 5 bases at V and 4 bases at J; junction bases unmatched: 6. CDR3 length equals 14 residues. The CDR3: CSVPPGQGSDTQYF. The CDR3 DNA is TGCAGCGTTCCCCCGGGACAGGGGTCAGATACGCAGTATTTT.

The chain combines TRBV6-5 with TRBJ2-3, with TRBD2 matching over 8 bases. The ends lost 0 bases at V and 3 bases at J; junction bases unmatched: 5. The germline CDR1 and CDR2 sequences are MNHEY and SVGAGI. The CDR3 consists of 16 residues. This chain's CDR3 is CASSYSKREWTDTQYF. CDR3 sequence (DNA): TGTGCCAGCAGTTACTCGAAGCGGGAGTGGACAGATACGCAGTATTTT.

In this sample, this clone turned up once. V gene TRBV2 combines with J gene TRBJ2-1; possible D gene TRBD2, 6 bases. The CDR3 runs to 15 residues. Germline V gene data show CDR1 as SNHLY and CDR2 as FYNNEI. V was pared by 6 bases and J by 1 base, with 13 bases between. The CDR3 region has the DNA TGTGCCAGCAGCCCGGGCGGGGTATCCTACAATGAGCAGTTCTTC. Translation gives CASSPGGVSYNEQFF.